This paragraph reports one T cell receptor beta chain. No cognate antigen has been identified for it. No clone much larger than this one lies a single base away; base qualities are absent. This record belongs to a study of blood T cell repertoires in COVID-19 (dated by TCRdb to 2020 to 2022). Regarding the research as a whole: The collaborator samples originated in the United States, Italy and Spain and spanned the acute and convalescent phases of COVID-19. The prospective study material was composed of cDNA or gDNA derived from T cells, B-cell-depleted T cells, or PBMCs. Deeply sampled blood TCRbeta repertoires from subjects exposed to, actively infected with, or recovered from COVID-19 were included in the dataset. A freely available public database, intended as a resource for researchers studying the immune response to SARS-CoV-2, is where the repertoires were released. The samples were drawn from two sources: the first 160 participants of the ongoing ImmuneRACE study, and fewer than 1,500 subjects contributed by 6 global collaborators. Nearly every sample came with metadata listing a de-identified subject ID, COVID-19 status, age in years and sex. Where HLA class I and class II types were available, the types were taken from metadata supplied by the sample provider, not from assay-based typing.

The immunoSEQ Assay, a bias-controlled multiplex PCR, was used to amplify TCRbeta CDR3 regions from genomic DNA. The study's processing was this. Within the assay, amplification of reference gene primers was used to estimate how many nucleated cells each sample contained. To quantify the absolute abundance of each unique TCRbeta CDR3 rearrangement, sequence reads were collapsed and filtered. For each sample, productive Simpson clonality was calculated as the square root of Simpson's diversity index over productive rearrangements. TCRdb carries this immuneACCESS record with in-frame sequences only. Its versions omit some clonotypes, under half of them owing to an unresolved V gene in the studies checked, with the rest unexplained. The V and J calls and clone size are taken from that table; D and trimming were inferred from the DNA. Counted in this sample were about 360,000 clones; 86% of them appeared once. The ten largest clones add up to less than 9% of the sample.

One collaborating source in Seattle enrolled patients during active infection and followed them longitudinally through the course of disease. Whole blood was collected in K2EDTA tubes by collaborating institutions according to the institutions' own protocols. For TCRbeta analysis, collaborators shipped samples in one of three forms: frozen whole blood, isolated PBMCs, or DNA extracted from either of those sample types. Results the study describes overall, beyond this receptor: How much clinical and demographic metadata was included differed by source and by participant, and the metadata was provided uncurated.

This clonotype was sampled from a woman aged 55-69 years with COVID-19, enrolled during active disease. Source material: peripheral blood.

At the DNA level, the sequence is TGTGCCAGCAGCACAGTAATCGGGACAGGGGGCCACGAGCAGTACTTC. Its translation reads: CASSTVIGTGGHEQYF. Here the chain combines TRBV4-2 and TRBJ2-7, with 12 central nucleotides matching TRBD1. CDR1 and CDR2 are drawn from the germline V gene: LGHNA, YNFKEQ. Including cysteine and phenylalanine, the CDR3 has 16 amino acids. Just CDR3 DNA is preserved here, 48 bases in frame from base 1. At the junction V is shortened by 5 bases and J by 5 bases; bases outside the gene matches: 10.